These 29 T cell receptor beta chains came from one sample sequenced in a study of metastatic and nonmetastatic thyroid tumors. TCRdb re-called the PCR reads via MiXCR. The data show around 41,000 clones, approximately 3% seen once. Patients underwent thyroid surgery, and none had received any treatment before it. Sequencing was done on a sample of blood. These receptors were collected from a female donor with papillary thyroid cancer or a benign thyroid nodule (not recorded which). Some clones in this sample may be carry-over from other donors' samples.

This clone turned up a few times. This chain links TRBV2 with TRBJ2-1, with D tentatively TRBD1 or TRBD2 (5 bases each). This CDR3 contains 14 residues. The V end lost 4 bases, the J end lost 5 bases, and 12 bases lay between the germline ends. Per the germline V gene, CDR1 is SNHLY and CDR2 is FYNNEI. CDR3 sequence: CASSAGRVNNEQFF. CDR3 DNA sequence: TGTGCCAGCAGTGCGGGACGGGTCAACAATGAGCAGTTCTTC.

V usage is TRBV2 and J usage is TRBJ2-2; possible D gene TRBD1, 5 bases. Trimming left V 7 bases short and J 6 bases short, with 15 bases between. Germline lookup yields CDR1 SNHLY and CDR2 FYNNEI. CDR3 size: 14 residues. In nucleotides, the CDR3 is TGTGCCAGCAACCAAATGACAGACCCCGGGGAGCTGTTTTTT. Its protein is CASNQMTDPGELFF.

The chain combines TRBV20-1 with TRBJ2-1; 11 nucleotides agree with TRBD2. This CDR3 contains 15 residues. J gave up 7 bases and V 1 base, and 6 bases lay outside the gene matches. Germline V gene data show CDR1 as DFQATT and CDR2 as SNEGSKA (reference sequence). The CDR3: CSARVTSGIRNEQFF. The DNA for the CDR3 is TGCAGTGCTAGAGTGACTAGCGGGATCCGGAATGAGCAGTTCTTC.

The CDR3 DNA sequence: TGTGCCAGCAGTTACTCGTCGGGCAGCTCCTACGAGCAGTACTTC. Its protein product is CASSYSSGSSYEQYF. The chain links TRBV6-6 to TRBJ2-7; D is ambiguous. The CDR3 contains 15 residues. Trimming left V 0 bases short and J 0 bases short, with 9 bases between. CDR1 and CDR2 from the germline V gene are MNHNY and SVGAGI (reference sequence).

In its sample, this clone was seen a few times. The CDR3 sequence: CASSPTGRGEKLFF. The CDR3 nucleotides read TGTGCCAGCAGCCCGACAGGGCGGGGAGAAAAACTGTTTTTT. The genes are TRBV7-8 and TRBJ1-4; 7 nucleotides match TRBD1. With 5 bases clipped from V and 8 bases from J, the junction kept 8 bases outside the gene matches. The germline CDR1 and CDR2 sequences are SGHVS and FQNEAQ. The CDR3 has 14 residues. Drawing the rest from reference TRBV7-8 and TRBJ1-4, the complete variable domain is GAGVSQSPRYKVAKRGQDVALRCDPISGHVSLFWYQQALGQGPEFLTYFQNEAQLDKSGLPSDRFFAERPEGSVSTLKIQRTQQEDSAVYLCASSPTGRGEKLFFGSGTQLSVL.

This clone showed up many times. The chain combines TRBV6-5 with TRBJ2-2; TRBD2 matches at 10 bases. Germline CDR1 MNHEY, CDR2 SVGAGI. Trimming cost V 2 bases and J 6 bases; bases outside gene matches: 6. The CDR3 extends over 16 amino acids. The DNA for the CDR3 is TGTGCCAGCAGTTACCCTAGCGGGAGTGCCGCCGGGGAGCTGTTTTTT. It translates to CASSYPSGSAAGELFF.

CDR3 bases: TGTGCCAGCAGCAGACCGACCGGGCAGGTATCCTACGAGCAGTACTTC. Protein: CASSRPTGQVSYEQYF. The chain links TRBV2 to TRBJ2-7; the D is unclear. The length of the CDR3 is 16 residues. Trimming removed 6 bases from V and 1 base from J, with 19 bases in between. Germline V gives CDR1 SNHLY, CDR2 FYNNEI.

This clone was picked up many times. The V call is TRBV6-1, the J call TRBJ2-7; TRBD2 matches 9 bases. The germline CDR1 and CDR2 sequences are MNHNS and SASEGT. This CDR3 is built from 15 residues. The junction had 11 bases not matched to a gene; V was cut back by 5 bases and J by 6 bases. The CDR3 here is CASSPHAGGPVEQYF. Written as DNA, the CDR3 is TGTGCCAGCAGTCCCCACGCGGGAGGGCCGGTCGAGCAGTACTTC.

Note on this clone: An end of the junction differs from the germline gene, which may be a read error. This chain uses TRBV5-1 with TRBJ2-1, with 7 bases that match TRBD1. Germline V lookup: CDR1 SGHRS, CDR2 YFSETQ. The CDR3 has 12 residues. CDR3 in amino acids: CASRQGIGEQLF. Written as DNA, the CDR3 is TGCGCCAGCAGACAGGGGATTGGTGAGCAGCTCTTC.

A remark on this clone: A read error may produce the germline difference seen at one junction end. V usage is TRBV6-2 or TRBV6-3 and J usage is TRBJ1-1, with TRBD1 as a possible D gene (5 bases). The CDR3 is made up of 14 amino acids. Germline V gives CDR1 MNHEY, CDR2 SVGEGT. The CDR3 region has the DNA TGTGCCAGCAGCCCGGAGGGGTATCACACTAAAGCTTTCTTT. Amino acids: CASSPEGYHTKAFF.

This clone was observed many times. This chain links TRBV29-1 with TRBJ2-1; no definite D call. Germline CDR1 reads SQVTM; CDR2 reads ANQGSEA. The V and J ends lost 1 base and 7 bases respectively, with 14 bases between them. The CDR3 sequence is 14 residues long. The CDR3 DNA is TGCAGCGTTGAAGTTCCCCCCGCTCTGAATGAGCAGTTCTTC. Amino acid sequence: CSVEVPPALNEQFF.

This clone was found a few times. The genes are TRBV6-2 or TRBV6-3 and TRBJ1-1; D may be TRBD1 (5 bases). The CDR3 sequence is 15 residues long. V lost 7 bases to trimming and J lost 2 bases, with 17 bases between them. Germline CDR1 is MNHEY and CDR2 is SVGEGT. The CDR3 region has the DNA TGTGCCAGCAAGGATATATTGACAGTAAACACTGAAGCTTTCTTT. Its translation is CASKDILTVNTEAFF.

This clone was found many times. V gene TRBV7-3 combines with J gene TRBJ2-1; 7 nucleotides agree with TRBD2. CDR3 length equals 12 residues. J gave up 7 bases and V 4 bases, and 1 base lay outside the gene matches. Per the germline V gene, CDR1 is SGHTA and CDR2 is FQGTGA. CDR3 sequence (DNA): TGTGCCAGCAGCTCACTAGCGAATGAGCAGTTCTTC. It yields the protein CASSSLANEQFF.

This clone was detected ten times or more. The chain employs TRBV4-2 and TRBJ1-6, with a possible D match to TRBD1 (6 bases). The CDR3 loop spans 16 amino acids. From germline, CDR1 is LGHNA and CDR2 YNFKEQ. Deletions cut 0 bases from V and 6 bases from J, with 12 bases between. The CDR3 sequence: CASSQDRGTLNSPLHF. CDR3 DNA sequence: TGTGCCAGCAGCCAAGATCGGGGGACACTTAATTCACCCCTCCACTTT.

In this sample, this clone turned up many times. This chain links TRBV28 with TRBJ1-1, with 10 bases aligning to TRBD1. V lost 6 bases to trimming and J lost 9 bases; unmatched junction nucleotides: 10. The CDR3 runs to 14 residues. CDR1 is MDHEN, CDR2 SYDVKM, per germline. CDR3 coding DNA: TGTGCCAGCAGCCGGGACAGGGGAGTTTCTAAAGCTTTCTTT. It yields the protein CASSRDRGVSKAFF.

This chain connects TRBV12-5 to TRBJ2-1, with TRBD1 matching over 9 bases. J lost 8 bases, V lost 6 bases, and 8 bases had no gene match. Germline assignment: CDR1 LGHNT and CDR2 FRNRAP. This CDR3 is built from 14 residues. CDR3 region: CASGAQGAHDEQFF. As DNA, the CDR3 is TGTGCTAGTGGGGCACAGGGGGCGCACGATGAGCAGTTCTTC.

This clone was seen at least ten times. The V and J genes are TRBV6-1 and TRBJ2-5, with D possibly matching TRBD1 (5 bases). Germline CDR1 and CDR2: MNHNS and SASEGT. This CDR3 region has 13 residues. V gave up 8 bases and J gave up 4 bases, with 14 bases separating them. CDR3 in amino acids: CASAAGLRETQYF. CDR3 DNA sequence: TGTGCCAGCGCGGCAGGGCTGAGAGAGACCCAGTACTTC.

This clone was seen more than once but under ten times. With a much larger clone just one base away, this may be a read error. The identical CDR3 is also encoded by other nucleotide sequences in the sample. The chain has TRBV24-1 and TRBJ1-1; 9 positions agree with TRBD1. Germline CDR1 and CDR2: KGHDR and SFDVKD. The CDR3 sequence is 16 residues long. CDR3 residues: CATSDSRDRVLSKAFF. The DNA for the CDR3 is TGTGCCACCAGTGATTCGAGGGACAGGGTTCTTTCCAAAGCCTTCTTT.

The J gene is TRBJ1-1, the V gene TRBV20-1; a weak D match, TRBD1 (5 bases). Germline V gene data show CDR1 as DFQATT and CDR2 as SNEGSKA (reference sequence). This CDR3 comprises 17 residues. V was pared by 0 bases and J by 6 bases, with 23 bases between. CDR3 amino acids: CSARDIPRGGFRSEAFF. The DNA for the CDR3 is TGCAGTGCTAGAGATATCCCCCGGGGGGGGTTCAGGTCTGAAGCTTTCTTT.

This clone occurred many times. The rearrangement joins TRBV20-1 to TRBJ2-5, with no clear D. Germline CDR1 reads DFQATT; CDR2 reads SNEGSKA (reference sequence). This CDR3 region has 13 residues. Trimming removed 0 bases from V and 0 bases from J, with 5 bases in between. The CDR3 loop reads CSARENNQETQYF. CDR3 nucleotide sequence: TGCAGTGCTAGAGAGAATAACCAAGAGACCCAGTACTTC.

This clone was seen more than once but under ten times. V and J are TRBV9 and TRBJ1-3; D is perhaps TRBD1 (6 bases). Trimming stripped 0 bases from V and 2 bases from J, with 12 bases between. This CDR3 spans 16 amino acids. The germline CDR1 and CDR2 sequences are SGDLS and YYNGEE. The CDR3 loop is CASSVGGAPPGNTIYF. The CDR3 DNA is TGTGCCAGCAGCGTAGGGGGGGCCCCTCCTGGAAACACCATATATTTT.

This clone was observed at least ten times. CDR3 nucleotide sequence: TGTGCCAGCAGCCTACAGGGCGGTGAGCAGTTCTTC. The encoded protein is CASSLQGGEQFF. The rearrangement links TRBV11-2 to TRBJ2-1, with D maybe TRBD1 (6 bases). The CDR3 runs to 12 residues. Deletions cut 5 bases from V and 9 bases from J, with 11 bases between. Germline lookup yields CDR1 SGHAT and CDR2 FQNNGV.

In its sample, this clone was seen a few times. The chain joins TRBV7-9 to TRBJ2-7, with 7 bases that match TRBD2. CDR3 length: 12 amino acids. The junction had 3 bases not matched to a gene; V was cut back by 5 bases and J by 5 bases. Germline values: CDR1 SEHNR, CDR2 FQNEAQ (reference sequence). CDR3 nucleotide sequence: TGTGCCAGCAGCCTAGGGACTAACGAGCAGTACTTC. Its protein product is CASSLGTNEQYF.

The rearrangement joins TRBV20-1 to TRBJ1-6; 9 nucleotides align to TRBD1. The CDR3 covers 15 residues. V lost 6 bases and J lost 7; bases outside the gene matches: 10. The germline gives CDR1 DFQATT, CDR2 SNEGSKA (reference sequence). The CDR3 loop is CSATTPGQGNSPLHF. The CDR3 coding sequence is TGCAGTGCCACTACTCCGGGACAGGGAAATTCACCCCTCCACTTT.

The chain uses TRBV5-8 and TRBJ1-1; D call uncertain. Germline V lookup: CDR1 SGHTS, CDR2 YDEGEE. V lost 5 bases, J lost 5 bases, and 10 bases lay in between. This CDR3 spans 12 amino acids. The CDR3 DNA sequence: TGTGCCAGCAGTGAATTGGGGACTGAAGCTTTCTTT. It is translated as CASSELGTEAFF.

This clone was recorded many times. The chain recombines TRBV7-2 with TRBJ2-3; 14 bases match TRBD2. CDR1 SGHTA and CDR2 FQGNSA come from the germline V gene. The V and J ends lost 3 bases and 4 bases, in that order; junction bases with no gene match: 3. This CDR3 comprises 16 residues. The CDR3 sequence is CASSLGLAGEADTQYF. For the CDR3, the DNA is TGTGCCAGCAGCTTGGGACTAGCGGGAGAGGCAGATACGCAGTATTTT.

This clone has a count of ten or more. Other DNA sequences in this specimen translate into the identical CDR3. V and J are TRBV11-3 and TRBJ2-3; 14 positions agree with TRBD2. After removal of 3 bases from V and 3 bases from J, the junction contained 2 bases not matched to a gene. Germline V CDR1 and CDR2: SGHNT, YENEEA. The CDR3 is made up of 16 amino acids. This CDR3 reads CASSLGTSGRTDTQYF. In DNA, the CDR3 is TGTGCCAGCAGCTTGGGGACTAGCGGGAGAACAGATACGCAGTATTTT.

This clone was observed a handful of times. This chain links TRBV6-2 or TRBV6-3 with TRBJ1-2, with D unresolved. The CDR3 loop spans 13 amino acids. V gave up 6 bases and J gave up 2 bases, with 10 bases separating them. Germline CDR1 reads MNHEY; CDR2 reads SVGEGT. CDR3 amino acids: CASRPTENYGYTF. CDR3 coding DNA: TGTGCCAGCAGGCCTACAGAGAACTATGGCTACACCTTC.

V gene TRBV2 combines with J gene TRBJ1-1; perhaps TRBD1 as D (5 bases). The V and J ends lost 6 bases and 3 bases respectively, with 11 bases between them. Per the germline V gene, CDR1 is SNHLY and CDR2 is FYNNEI. The CDR3 contains 13 residues. The DNA for the CDR3 is TGTGCCAGCAGAGGTGCGGGGCACACTGAAGCTTTCTTT. It encodes CASRGAGHTEAFF.